The sequence of this TCR beta chain was determined in a study of cytomegalovirus exposure and HLA in healthy donors. General study results and limits: CMV serostatus was the only immune exposure information that was available.

A note on this clone: Its antigen is as yet unknown.

Nominally healthy donors were sampled, though unrecorded immune exposures were likely. Germline V CDR1 and CDR2: SGHRS, YFSETQ. CDR3 length: 14 amino acids. Trimming removed 7 bases at V and 3 bases at J, with 15 bases between. PCR primers comprised 60 Vbeta and 13 Jbeta primers. Using immunoSEQ multiplex PCR, the repertoire was profiled, and TCRdb retains in-frame clones only, with some absent. This table has approximately 240,000 clones, about 89% appearing once. The chain uses TRBV5-1 and TRBJ2-3; possibly TRBD1 for D (8 bases). The TCR was taken from a woman in her late teens or twenties in good health and CMV-seronegative. Material: PBMCs. CDR3 in amino acids: CASVRGRETDTQYF. The CDR3 bases are TGCGCCAGCGTCAGGGGGCGGGAGACAGATACGCAGTATTTT.